This is a list of T cell receptor beta chains from one sample in a study of T cell responses to AZD1222 COVID-19 vaccine. Profiling relied on immunoSEQ multiplex PCR, and the TCRdb table lists in-frame clones only, not all of them. The table has over 120,000 clones, 88% seen once. The specimen comprised peripheral blood, sampled 28 days after the second dose of the MenACWY control vaccine. Every receptor here comes from an adult who received the MenACWY meningococcal vaccine as a control. CDR3s include the opening cysteine and the closing phenylalanine or tryptophan. A D gene is named only where the DNA matches it firmly. Clone size is given for some rows only: seen once, a few or many times, or a class if the clone is expanded.

D	V	J	size	DNA	CDR3
.	TRBV11-1	TRBJ2-1	.	TGTGCCAGCATGGGGGGATTGCTCCCCTACAATGAGCAGTTCTTC	CASMGGLLPYNEQFF
.	TRBV10-3	TRBJ1-3	.	TGTGCCATCAGTAGGCCCCTGGGGGAATCTGGAAACACCATATATTTT	CAISRPLGESGNTIYF
TRBD2	TRBV9	TRBJ2-3	.	TGTGCCAGCAGCGTGACTAGCGGGAGCCCAGATACGCAGTATTTT	CASSVTSGSPDTQYF
.	TRBV28	TRBJ2-7	.	TGTGCCAGCAATAAGGGACAGGCGGGGGATTACGAGCAGTACTTC	CASNKGQAGDYEQYF
.	TRBV27	TRBJ2-7	.	TGTGCCAGCAGCCGCCAAGGGGCAGCCTCCTACGAGCAGTACTTC	CASSRQGAASYEQYF
.	TRBV7-9	TRBJ2-4	.	TGTGCCAGCAGCTCTCAGGGAAGCGGCATAGCCAAAAACATTCAGTACTTC	CASSSQGSGIAKNIQYF
.	TRBV30	TRBJ1-1	.	TGTGCCTGGAGTCCCTCAGGAGCTGAAGCTTTCTTT	CAWSPSGAEAFF
TRBD2	TRBV7-3	TRBJ2-3	.	TGTGCCAGCAGCTCCCCAAGTGGAGCGGGAGGGCTCAGCACAGATACGCAGTATTTT	CASSSPSGAGGLSTDTQYF
.	TRBV7-8	TRBJ2-2	.	TGTGCCAGCAGCCCCCTCGGAGGCTCCGGGGAGCTGTTTTTT	CASSPLGGSGELFF
TRBD2	TRBV7-9	TRBJ2-7	few	TGTGCCAGCAGCCCAGGCGGGGGTAGGACCTACGAGCAGTACTTC	CASSPGGGRTYEQYF
TRBD1	TRBV7-6	TRBJ2-1	.	TGTGCCAGCAGCCCGCGGACAGGCTACAATGAGCAGTTCTTC	CASSPRTGYNEQFF
.	TRBV11-3	TRBJ1-3	few	TGTGCCAGCAGCCAAGTGGCCTCAGGGAGTAGCGGAAACACCATATATTTT	CASSQVASGSSGNTIYF
.	TRBV19	TRBJ1-1	.	TGTGCCAGTAGTCCTCACCATACATTGCAGTGGAACACTGAAGCTTTCTTT	CASSPHHTLQWNTEAFF
TRBD1	TRBV18	TRBJ1-2	.	TGTGCCAGCTCACCACTAGGACAGGGGAGCTATGGCTACACCTTC	CASSPLGQGSYGYTF
.	TRBV29-1	TRBJ1-1	.	TGCAGCGTTGAAGGGTACTTTGCTGAAGCTTTCTTT	CSVEGYFAEAFF
TRBD1	TRBV7-2	TRBJ1-5	.	TGTGCCAGCAGCCCGGGACAGAGTCAGCCCCAGCATTTT	CASSPGQSQPQHF
TRBD2	TRBV5-1	TRBJ2-1	.	TGCGCCAGCAGCCCACACCAAACTAGCGGGGATACCTACAATGAGCAGTTCTTC	CASSPHQTSGDTYNEQFF
TRBD1	TRBV2	TRBJ1-2	.	TGTGCCAGCAGATTCTTTCAGGGGGACTATGGCTACACCTTC	CASRFFQGDYGYTF
.	TRBV7-3	TRBJ2-5	.	TGTGCCAGCAGCTTATCGGGAGACGAAGAGACCCAGTACTTC	CASSLSGDEETQYF
TRBD1	TRBV19	TRBJ1-1	.	TGTGCCAGTAGTGACCGGGACAGGGCCGGAGCTTTCTTT	CASSDRDRAGAFF
.	TRBV7-2	TRBJ2-1	.	TGTGCCAGCAGCTTAAGCTCCTACAATGAGCAGTTCTTC	CASSLSSYNEQFF
.	TRBV2	TRBJ1-1	.	TGTGCCAGCAGTGAAGGTCCAGAGAACACTGAAGCTTTCTTT	CASSEGPENTEAFF
.	TRBV29-1	TRBJ2-7	.	TGCAGCGTTGGCCAGCCTCCCTACGAGCAGTACTTC	CSVGQPPYEQYF
TRBD2	TRBV5-8	TRBJ2-3	.	TGTGCCAGCAGCCTACTAGCGGGGGTTACAGATACGCAGTATTTT	CASSLLAGVTDTQYF
.	TRBV6-1	TRBJ2-5	.	TGTGCCAGCAGTGAGACCGTCCAGTACTTC	CASSETVQYF
TRBD1	TRBV5-8	TRBJ1-5	.	TGTGCCAGCAGCAGACAGGGGGGAGCGCAGTTTCAGCCCCAGCATTTT	CASSRQGGAQFQPQHF
TRBD1	TRBV25-1	TRBJ2-3	.	TGTGCCAGCAGCTGGACAGGGGTTGAAGATACGCAGTATTTT	CASSWTGVEDTQYF
TRBD1	TRBV4-1	TRBJ1-1	.	TGCGCCAGCACCCTAGCCCCACAGGGGCGAAACACTGAAGCTTTCTTT	CASTLAPQGRNTEAFF
.	TRBV6-6	TRBJ2-2	.	TGTGCCAGCAGTTACACCCAATGGGACGTCACCGGGGAGCTGTTTTTT	CASSYTQWDVTGELFF
TRBD1	TRBV5-5	TRBJ1-1	.	TGTGCCAGCAGCTCTTTAGGACAGGGGAACACTGAAGCTTTCTTT	CASSSLGQGNTEAFF
.	TRBV2	TRBJ2-3	.	TGTGCCAGCGGGGGGGCTAGAGGCACAGATACGCAGTATTTT	CASGGARGTDTQYF
TRBD2	TRBV5-6	TRBJ2-1	.	TGTGCCAGCAGCCCCGGGACTAGCGGAAGGAATGAGCAGTTCTTC	CASSPGTSGRNEQFF
TRBD1	TRBV11-3	TRBJ2-3	.	TGTGCCAGCGGTTACGGGACAGGGATGGCAGATACGCAGTATTTT	CASGYGTGMADTQYF
.	TRBV6-5	TRBJ2-7	.	TGTGCCAGCAGTTACTCGAACACGGGGAATGGGTACGAGCAGTACTTC	CASSYSNTGNGYEQYF
TRBD1	TRBV5-5	TRBJ2-5	.	TGTGCCAGCAGCGCCCTGACAGGGGGCGTTGAGACCCAGTACTTC	CASSALTGGVETQYF
.	TRBV27	TRBJ1-2	.	TGTGCCAGCAGTTTTGTGCTGGGGTATGGCTACACCTTC	CASSFVLGYGYTF
.	TRBV7-9	TRBJ1-3	few	TGTGCCAGCAGCTGGGGGACTGGAAACACCATATATTTT	CASSWGTGNTIYF
TRBD2	TRBV5-4	TRBJ2-3	.	TGTGCCAGCAGCACGCGACTAGCGGGACGCACAGATACGCAGTATTTT	CASSTRLAGRTDTQYF
.	TRBV10-3	TRBJ1-1	.	TGTGCCATCAGTGAGTCGGGGAAGAACACTGAAGCTTTCTTT	CAISESGKNTEAFF
.	TRBV5-1	TRBJ2-4	.	TGCGCCAGCAGCTTGCAACAGGAAGACATTCAGTACTTC	CASSLQQEDIQYF
TRBD1	TRBV6-5	TRBJ1-5	once	TGTGCCAGCAGCCGGGACAGGGAGGGTCAGCCCCAGCATTTT	CASSRDREGQPQHF
.	TRBV6-1	TRBJ2-5	.	TGTGCCAGCAGTGAATATGGACCCCTCGGAGAGACCCAGTACTTC	CASSEYGPLGETQYF
.	TRBV11-3	TRBJ1-1	.	TGTGCCAGCAGCTTGGCCGGGGTGAACACTGAAGCTTTCTTT	CASSLAGVNTEAFF
TRBD1	TRBV7-2	TRBJ2-7	.	TGTGCCAGCAGCATTGCGGGACAGGGGTGGAACGAGCAGTACTTC	CASSIAGQGWNEQYF
.	TRBV6-5	TRBJ1-5	.	TGTGCCAGCAGAAACGGGGCAGGCAATCAGCCCCAGCATTTT	CASRNGAGNQPQHF
.	TRBV5-1	TRBJ1-2	.	TGCGCCAGCAGCTTGGCTCTCACCAACTATGGCTACACCTTC	CASSLALTNYGYTF
.	TRBV4-3	TRBJ2-5	.	TGCGCCAGCAGCCAAGAAGCCTTTACAGAGCAAGAGACCCAGTACTTC	CASSQEAFTEQETQYF
.	TRBV11-2	TRBJ2-5	.	TGTGCCAGCAGCTTACCGGCAGTTAACCAAGAGACCCAGTACTTC	CASSLPAVNQETQYF
.	TRBV28	TRBJ1-3	.	TGTGCCAGCAGTTGGGGAGCTAGAAGGGGAAACACCATATATTTT	CASSWGARRGNTIYF
TRBD1	TRBV5-1	TRBJ1-5	once	TGCGCCAGCGCTATTTCTGGGACAGATCAGCCCCAGCATTTT	CASAISGTDQPQHF
TRBD2	TRBV2	TRBJ2-1	.	TGTGCCAGCAGTTCTGTTAGCGGGGGTCGCTACAATGAGCAGTTCTTC	CASSSVSGGRYNEQFF
TRBD2	TRBV9	TRBJ2-7	.	TGTGCCAGCAGCGCTCCGCGGGGCGGGAGTCGGAACGAGCAGTACTTC	CASSAPRGGSRNEQYF